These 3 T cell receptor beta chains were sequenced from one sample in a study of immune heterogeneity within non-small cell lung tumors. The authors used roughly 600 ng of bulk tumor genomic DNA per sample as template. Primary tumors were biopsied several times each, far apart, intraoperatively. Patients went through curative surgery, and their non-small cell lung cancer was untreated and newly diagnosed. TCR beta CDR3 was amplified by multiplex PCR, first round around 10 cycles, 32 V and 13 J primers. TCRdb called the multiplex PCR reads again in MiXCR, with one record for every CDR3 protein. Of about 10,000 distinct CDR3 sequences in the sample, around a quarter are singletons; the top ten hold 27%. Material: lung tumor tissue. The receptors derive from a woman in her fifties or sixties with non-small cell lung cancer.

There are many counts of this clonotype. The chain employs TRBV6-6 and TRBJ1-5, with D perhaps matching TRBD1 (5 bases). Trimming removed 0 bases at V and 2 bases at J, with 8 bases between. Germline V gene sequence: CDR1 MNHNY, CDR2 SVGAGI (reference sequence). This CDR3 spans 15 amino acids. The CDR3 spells CASSYSIGGNQPQHF. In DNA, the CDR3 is TGTGCCAGCAGTTACTCGATAGGGGGCAATCAGCCCCAGCATTTT.

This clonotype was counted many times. CDR3: CSARDPGQGSGELFF. The CDR3 DNA reads TGCAGTGCTAGAGATCCGGGACAGGGGTCCGGGGAGCTGTTTTTT. V gene TRBV20-1 combines with J gene TRBJ2-2; TRBD1 matches at 10 bases. V gave up 0 bases and J gave up 6 bases; unmatched junction bases: 4. The germline V gene has CDR1 DFQATT and CDR2 SNEGSKA (reference sequence). The CDR3 spans 15 residues.

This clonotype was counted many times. CDR3 nucleotides: TGTGCCAGCAGCTTAGGGCGGGAAGAGACCCAGTACTTC. Amino acid sequence: CASSLGREETQYF. V is TRBV11-2 and J is TRBJ2-5; TRBD2 is a possible D gene (5 bases). V lost 1 base to trimming and J lost 3 bases, with 6 bases between them. CDR1 is SGHAT, CDR2 FQNNGV, per germline. The CDR3 covers 13 residues.